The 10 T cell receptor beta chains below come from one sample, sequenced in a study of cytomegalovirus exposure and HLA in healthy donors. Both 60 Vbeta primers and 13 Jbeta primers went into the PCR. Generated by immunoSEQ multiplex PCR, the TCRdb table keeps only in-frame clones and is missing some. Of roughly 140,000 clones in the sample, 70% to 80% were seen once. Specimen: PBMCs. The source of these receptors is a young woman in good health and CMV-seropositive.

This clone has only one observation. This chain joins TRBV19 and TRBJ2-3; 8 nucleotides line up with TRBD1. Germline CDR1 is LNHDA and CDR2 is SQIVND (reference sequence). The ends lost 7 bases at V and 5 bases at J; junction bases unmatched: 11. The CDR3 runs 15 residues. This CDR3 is CASTIGQGVGDTQYF. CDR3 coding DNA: TGTGCCAGTACTATTGGACAGGGAGTTGGAGATACGCAGTATTTT.

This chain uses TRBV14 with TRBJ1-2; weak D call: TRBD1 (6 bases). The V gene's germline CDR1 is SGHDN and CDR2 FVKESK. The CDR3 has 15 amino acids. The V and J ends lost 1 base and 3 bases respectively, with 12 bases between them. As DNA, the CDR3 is TGTGCCAGCAGCCAAGTAATGGACAGTTACTATGGCTACACCTTC. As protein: CASSQVMDSYYGYTF.

The CDR3 reads CASSQGQGLSTDTQYF. In DNA, the CDR3 is TGTGCCAGCAGCCAAGGACAGGGGCTTAGCACAGATACGCAGTATTTT. The chain employs TRBV4-2 and TRBJ2-3; TRBD1 agrees at 8 bases. Germline values: CDR1 LGHNA, CDR2 YNFKEQ. This CDR3 region has 16 residues. V trimming: 1 base; J trimming: 0 bases; junction bases outside the gene matches: 3.

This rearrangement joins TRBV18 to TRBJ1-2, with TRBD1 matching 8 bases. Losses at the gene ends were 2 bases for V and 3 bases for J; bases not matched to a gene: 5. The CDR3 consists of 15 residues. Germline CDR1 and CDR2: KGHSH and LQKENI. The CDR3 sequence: CASSPAVTGDYGYTF. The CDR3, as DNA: TGTGCCAGCTCACCAGCCGTGACAGGGGACTATGGCTACACCTTC. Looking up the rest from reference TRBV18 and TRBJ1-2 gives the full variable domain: NAGVMQNPRHLVRRRGQEARLRCSPMKGHSHVYWYRQLPEEGLKFMVYLQKENIIDESGMPKERFSAEFPKEGPSILRIQQVVRGDSAAYFCASSPAVTGDYGYTFGSGTRLTVV.

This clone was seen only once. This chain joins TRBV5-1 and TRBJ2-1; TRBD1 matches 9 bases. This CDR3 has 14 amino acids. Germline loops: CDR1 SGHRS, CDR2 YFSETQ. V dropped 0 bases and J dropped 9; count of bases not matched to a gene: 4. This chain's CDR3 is CASSLEGQGGEQFF. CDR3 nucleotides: TGCGCCAGCAGCTTGGAGGGACAGGGCGGTGAGCAGTTCTTC.

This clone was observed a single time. Written as DNA, the CDR3 is TGTGCCTGGAACCACTTACAGGGGGCGAACACTGAAGCTTTCTTT. It specifies CAWNHLQGANTEAFF. The V and J genes are TRBV30 and TRBJ1-1; 9 bases map to TRBD1. V lost 4 bases to trimming and J lost 1 base; unmatched junction nucleotides: 7. Per the germline V gene, CDR1 is GTSNPN and CDR2 is SVGIG (reference sequence). This CDR3 comprises 15 residues.

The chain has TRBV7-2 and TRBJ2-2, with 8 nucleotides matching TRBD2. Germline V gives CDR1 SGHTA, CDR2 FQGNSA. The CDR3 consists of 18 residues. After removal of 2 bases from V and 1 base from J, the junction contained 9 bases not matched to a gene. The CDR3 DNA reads TGTGCCAGCAGCTTAAGGCGGGTTAGCGGGGTGAACACCGGGGAGCTGTTTTTT. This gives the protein CASSLRRVSGVNTGELFF.

The CDR3 sequence: CASTVVSISTDTQYF. DNA for the CDR3: TGTGCCAGCACAGTTGTAAGTATCAGCACAGATACGCAGTATTTT. The chain is built from TRBV6-1 and TRBJ2-3, with no clear D. CDR3 size: 15 residues. Per the germline V gene, CDR1 is MNHNS and CDR2 is SASEGT. V was shortened by 7 bases and J by 0 bases, with 14 bases between the two germline ends.

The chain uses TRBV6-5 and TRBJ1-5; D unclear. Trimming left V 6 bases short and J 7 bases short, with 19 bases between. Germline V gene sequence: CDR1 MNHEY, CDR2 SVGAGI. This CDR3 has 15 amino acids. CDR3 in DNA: TGTGCCAGCAGCCTATATCGGAGTGGAGACCAGCCCCAGCATTTT. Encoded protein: CASSLYRSGDQPQHF.

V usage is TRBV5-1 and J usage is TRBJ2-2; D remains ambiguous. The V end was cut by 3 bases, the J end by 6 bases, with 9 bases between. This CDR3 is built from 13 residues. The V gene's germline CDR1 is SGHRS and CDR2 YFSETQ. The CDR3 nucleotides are TGCGCCAGCAGCTCAACACCTCCCGGGGAGCTGTTTTTT. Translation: CASSSTPPGELFF. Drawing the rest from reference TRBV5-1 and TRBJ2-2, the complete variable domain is KAGVTQTPRYLIKTRGQQVTLSCSPISGHRSVSWYQQTPGQGLQFLFEYFSETQRNKGNFPGRFSGRQFSNSRSEMNVSTLELGDSALYLCASSSTPPGELFFGEGSRLTVL.